A selection of T cell receptor beta chains follows, all from one sample in a study of CXCR3-negative and CXCR3-positive naive CD8 T cells. One entry per CDR3 protein, without DNA, is what TCRdb gives after re-calling the 5' RACE reads. This table holds about 42,000 distinct CDR3 sequences. Sample: naive CXCR3- CD8+ T cells from blood. The receptors stem from a human donor in good health. Some clones in this sample may be carry-over from other donors' samples. The CDR3 runs from the conserved cysteine through the conserved F or W. Each record gives: V gene, clone size, J gene, CDR3 protein. Clone size is not always given. Where it is, it says once, few, many or a class for expanded clones.

TRBV10-3	-	TRBJ2-1	CAISESASGGAYNEQFF
TRBV11-2	-	TRBJ2-1	CASSPSVGGSYNEQFF
TRBV29-1	-	TRBJ1-1	CSVDPSTGWATEAFF
TRBV27	-	TRBJ2-7	CASSYLRQGQGEQYF
TRBV7-2	-	TRBJ1-1	CASSLAGQGAAEAFF
TRBV29-1	-	TRBJ2-7	CSAGQGFYEQYF
TRBV6-5	-	TRBJ1-1	CASSYGGGTEAFF
TRBV7-2	-	TRBJ2-5	CASSSTGEGIQETQYF
TRBV20-1	-	TRBJ2-1	CSARATGEPSYNEQFF
TRBV28	-	TRBJ2-7	CASSPWTDTYEQYF
TRBV19	-	TRBJ2-5	CASSIWSDQETQYF
TRBV7-9	-	TRBJ2-3	CASHREGTTDTQYF
TRBV4-1	-	TRBJ2-5	CASSQEEPGHPQETQYF
TRBV5-1	-	TRBJ1-1	CASGTGGSEAFF
TRBV20-1	-	TRBJ2-3	CSARAPGLAKDTQYF
TRBV12-3/TRBV12-4	-	TRBJ1-5	CASSPPGGGNQPQHF
TRBV5-8	-	TRBJ2-1	CASSRALDEQFF
TRBV28	-	TRBJ2-3	CASSFEGQSTDTQYF
TRBV23-1	-	TRBJ1-6	CADPAHLGNSPLHF
TRBV7-3	-	TRBJ1-1	CASSLSGWNTEAFF
TRBV12-3/TRBV12-4	-	TRBJ1-3	CASSSTGSGNTIYF
TRBV27	-	TRBJ2-7	CASMIGQGSYEQYF
TRBV18	-	TRBJ2-7	CAGSPGRAYEQYF
TRBV6-2/TRBV6-3	-	TRBJ1-1	CASSYVNRNTEAFF
TRBV6-2/TRBV6-3	-	TRBJ2-3	CASSYGGRMKDTQYF
TRBV10-3	-	TRBJ1-2	CAISETDNYGYTF
TRBV5-1	-	TRBJ2-7	CASSLDGVSYEQYF
TRBV28	-	TRBJ2-3	CASTLPGTGTIADTQYF
TRBV20-1	-	TRBJ2-4	CSARLGGSAAKNIQYF
TRBV7-3	-	TRBJ1-1	CASSPTGMNTEAFF
TRBV15	-	TRBJ2-7	CATSRDRGWSSYEQYF
TRBV7-9	-	TRBJ2-5	CASSLVSLGETQYF
TRBV12-3/TRBV12-4	-	TRBJ2-1	CASSNRPSGRMWEQFF
TRBV11-3	medium-sized	TRBJ2-2	CASAPPGPGELFF
TRBV29-1	-	TRBJ1-1	CSVEDTRNTEAFF
TRBV24-1	-	TRBJ2-1	CATSDAPGQGRGTHSYNEQFF
TRBV4-3	-	TRBJ2-5	CASSQEWDREVEIQETQYF
TRBV7-9	-	TRBJ2-1	CASSSADSHADGRFGQFF
TRBV7-9	-	TRBJ2-5	CASSFLETQYF
TRBV11-2	-	TRBJ2-7	CASSRTGETYEQYF
TRBV7-2	-	TRBJ2-7	CASSLPREGGLAIYEQYF
TRBV7-8	-	TRBJ2-2	CASSLVSGRLLNTGELFF
TRBV4-1	-	TRBJ2-7	CASSQGSGGSLSYEQYF
TRBV25-1	-	TRBJ2-1	CASSKYVTGGRNEQFF
TRBV28	-	TRBJ2-7	CASSLLARRYEQYF
TRBV7-6	-	TRBJ2-5	CASSATRSKETQYF
TRBV4-3	-	TRBJ1-1	CASSQGQQGTEAFF
TRBV18	medium-sized	TRBJ2-1	CASSPSTAYNEQFF
TRBV6-5	-	TRBJ2-3	CASSYSPRETDTQYF